The rows below give T cell receptor beta chains drawn from one sample of a study of preoperative IRX-2 immunotherapy in early breast cancer. The data were produced by immunoSEQ multiplex PCR, yet TCRdb's version contains in-frame clones alone and is incomplete. The sample lists about 23,000 clones; 75% to 90% were seen once. The starting material was tumor tissue, obtained after IRX-2 immunotherapy. The receptors were sampled from a human donor with breast cancer. Both conserved end residues are trimmed from each CDR3. The order of the fields is CDR3 length, V gene, J gene, CDR3 protein.

12	TRBV5-6	TRBJ2-4	ASSSVGAKNIQY
9	TRBV29-1	TRBJ1-1	SVSGTTEAF
14	TRBV7-8	TRBJ2-6	ASSPTRGSGANVLT
14	TRBV5-6	TRBJ2-1	ASSLRDRPLYNEQF
12	TRBV11-2	TRBJ2-1	ASRLAGVYNEQF
18	TRBV6-7	TRBJ2-6	ASSYSSFRTGFSGANVLT
12	TRBV9	TRBJ2-1	ASSVADGYNEQF
15	TRBV19	TRBJ1-4	ASSHYRDGATNEKLF
14	TRBV4-1	TRBJ2-2	ASSPRERSNTGELF
15	TRBV7-9	TRBJ1-5	ASSLGQPGGSNQPQH
10	TRBV2	-	ASRQGTYEQY
11	TRBV19	TRBJ2-3	ASSWTITDTQY
12	TRBV10-3	TRBJ1-1	AISGTGWEAEAF
9	TRBV7-2	TRBJ2-7	ANRRPCEQY
12	TRBV5-6	TRBJ1-5	ASSGAGNNQPQH
10	TRBV7-9	TRBJ1-1	ASSPYREEAF